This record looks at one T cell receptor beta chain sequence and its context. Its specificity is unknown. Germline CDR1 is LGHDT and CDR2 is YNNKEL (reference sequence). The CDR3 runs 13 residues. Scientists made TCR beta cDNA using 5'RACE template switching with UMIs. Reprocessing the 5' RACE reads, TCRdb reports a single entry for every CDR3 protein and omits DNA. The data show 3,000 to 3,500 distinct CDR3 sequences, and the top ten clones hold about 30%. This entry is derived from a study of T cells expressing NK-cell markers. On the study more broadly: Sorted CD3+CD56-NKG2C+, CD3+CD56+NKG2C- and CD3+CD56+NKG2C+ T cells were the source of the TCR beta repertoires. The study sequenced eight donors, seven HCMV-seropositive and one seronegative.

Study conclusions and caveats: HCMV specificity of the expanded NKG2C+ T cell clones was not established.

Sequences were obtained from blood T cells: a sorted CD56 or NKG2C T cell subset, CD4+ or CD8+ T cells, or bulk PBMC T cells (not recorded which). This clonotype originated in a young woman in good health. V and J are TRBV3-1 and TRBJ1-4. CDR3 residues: CASSQGANEKLFF.